The 27 T cell receptor beta chains presented below share a single source sample, sequenced in a study of cytomegalovirus exposure and HLA in healthy donors (dated by TCRdb to between 2016 and 2019). The protocol used for the library was the immunoSEQ multiplex PCR assay. For the multiplex PCR, a mixture combining 60 forward primers for TCR Vbeta segments and 13 reverse primers for TCR Jbeta segments was used. The source is immuneACCESS, and TCRdb retained only in-frame sequences with V and J called. Part of the clones is not carried over; for the studies checked, unresolved V genes explain less than half of this, and the remainder is unexplained. The table for this sample lists 150,000 or so clones; approximately 70% of them were counted only once. Roughly 2.5% of the sample lies in the top ten. Sequenced input: PBMCs. These receptors came from a human donor in good health.

The CDR3 DNA is TGTGCCAGCAGCTTAGCAAAGGACTTCCAAGCGGTCACTGAAGCTTTCTTT. Translation: CASSLAKDFQAVTEAFF. This chain connects TRBV7-9 to TRBJ1-1; no reliable D call. Germline assignment: CDR1 SEHNR and CDR2 FQNEAQ (reference sequence). Trimming shortened V by 0 bases and J by 4 bases, and 18 bases separated the two germline ends. The CDR3 loop spans 17 amino acids.

The V gene is TRBV28, the J gene TRBJ1-5; TRBD1 agrees at 8 bases. The CDR3 has 20 amino acids. CDR1 MDHEN and CDR2 SYDVKM come from the germline V gene. V shed 4 bases and J 3 bases; nucleotides not matched to a gene: 20. CDR3 DNA: TGTGCCAGCAGTTCACAAACAGGGGGAGCAGGGGTCTCCACCAATCAGCCCCAGCATTTT. Protein product: CASSSQTGGAGVSTNQPQHF.

This clone was counted between two and nine times. This chain uses TRBV30 with TRBJ2-7, with TRBD1 as a possible D gene (5 bases). The CDR3 covers 14 residues. Germline V gene sequence: CDR1 GTSNPN, CDR2 SVGIG (reference sequence). V was shortened by 4 bases and J by 7 bases, with 20 bases between the two germline ends. The CDR3 loop is CAWIPQDTFGEQYF. As DNA, the CDR3 is TGTGCCTGGATCCCCCAGGACACCTTCGGGGAGCAGTACTTC. Variable domain in full (rest from reference TRBV30 and TRBJ2-7): SQTIHQWPATLVQPVGSPLSLECTVEGTSNPNLYWYRQAAGRGLQLLFYSVGIGQISSEVPQNLSASRPQDRQFILSSKKLLLSDSGFYLCAWIPQDTFGEQYFGPGTRLTVT.

The gene calls are TRBV9 and TRBJ2-7; no definite D call. The CDR3 totals 13 residues. The germline V gene encodes CDR1 SGDLS and CDR2 YYNGEE. Trimming pared 1 base from V and 2 bases from J, leaving 7 bases between. The CDR3: CASSVLPAYEQYF. The CDR3 bases are TGTGCCAGCAGCGTATTACCAGCCTACGAGCAGTACTTC.

This sequence joins TRBV5-8 and TRBJ1-5, with 7 bases lining up with TRBD1. With 3 bases clipped from V and 6 bases from J, the junction kept 3 bases outside the gene matches. The length of the CDR3 is 13 residues. CDR1 and CDR2 (germline): SGHTS, YDEGEE. CDR3 bases: TGTGCCAGCAGCTGGGACAGTATTCAGCCCCAGCATTTT. This sequence encodes CASSWDSIQPQHF.

This CDR3 reads CASSPIISGYQETQYF. CDR3 DNA: TGTGCCAGCAGCCCCATTATATCAGGGTACCAAGAGACCCAGTACTTC. The gene calls are TRBV4-2 and TRBJ2-5, with TRBD1 as a possible D gene (5 bases). Trimming took 4 bases from V and 0 from J, leaving 15 bases between them. Per the germline V gene, CDR1 is LGHNA and CDR2 is YNFKEQ. The CDR3 sequence is 16 residues long.

The chain has TRBV5-1 and TRBJ1-2; 7 bases line up with TRBD1. J was trimmed by 0 bases and V by 2 bases; bases with no gene match: 7. The CDR3 runs 16 residues. The germline gives CDR1 SGHRS, CDR2 YFSETQ. The CDR3: CASSFDGQATNYGYTF. CDR3 coding DNA: TGCGCCAGCAGCTTCGATGGACAGGCCACTAACTATGGCTACACCTTC. Drawing the rest from reference TRBV5-1 and TRBJ1-2, the complete variable domain is KAGVTQTPRYLIKTRGQQVTLSCSPISGHRSVSWYQQTPGQGLQFLFEYFSETQRNKGNFPGRFSGRQFSNSRSEMNVSTLELGDSALYLCASSFDGQATNYGYTFGSGTRLTVV.

This chain uses TRBV6-1 with TRBJ2-3; D not resolved. Germline V gives CDR1 MNHNS, CDR2 SASEGT. The CDR3 has 13 amino acids. Trimming left V 5 bases short and J 6 bases short, with 12 bases between. The CDR3 coding sequence is TGTGCCAGCAGTAACACACGTTCGGATACGCAGTATTTT. This translates into CASSNTRSDTQYF.

This clone turned up a few times. V is TRBV5-6 and J is TRBJ1-5, with unresolved D. Germline V gives CDR1 SGHDT, CDR2 YYEEEE. V lost 0 bases and J 3 bases, leaving 13 bases between the germline ends. This CDR3 is built from 16 residues. The CDR3 sequence: CASSLGFGSVNQPQHF. For the CDR3, the DNA is TGTGCCAGCAGCTTGGGTTTCGGGAGTGTCAATCAGCCCCAGCATTTT. The full variable domain, its missing parts supplied by reference TRBV5-6 and TRBJ1-5, is DAGVTQSPTHLIKTRGQQVTLRCSPKSGHDTVSWYQQALGQGPQFIFQYYEEEERQRGNFPDRFSGHQFPNYSSELNVNALLLGDSALYLCASSLGFGSVNQPQHFGDGTRLSIL.

The chain carries TRBV7-3 and TRBJ2-2; 7 bases line up with TRBD1. This CDR3 contains 17 residues. Germline V gene data show CDR1 as SGHTA and CDR2 as FQGTGA. Germline trimming cut 4 bases from V and 0 bases from J; bases unmatched to any gene: 8. The CDR3 DNA sequence: TGTGCCAGCAGCTCCGCTGAGACAGGGACGAACACCGGGGAGCTGTTTTTT. This translates into CASSSAETGTNTGELFF.

The gene calls are TRBV30 and TRBJ1-3; no reliable D call. The germline CDR1 and CDR2 sequences are GTSNPN and SVGIG (reference sequence). Deletions cut 7 bases from V and 0 bases from J, with 10 bases between. The CDR3 has 13 amino acids. The CDR3 sequence: CAFTGLSGNTIYF. The CDR3 DNA is TGTGCCTTCACGGGTCTCTCTGGAAACACCATATATTTT. Based on the CDR3 plus reference TRBV30 and TRBJ1-3, the full variable domain is SQTIHQWPATLVQPVGSPLSLECTVEGTSNPNLYWYRQAAGRGLQLLFYSVGIGQISSEVPQNLSASRPQDRQFILSSKKLLLSDSGFYLCAFTGLSGNTIYFGEGSWLTVV.

The gene calls are TRBV5-4 and TRBJ1-1, with a possible D match to TRBD1 (6 bases). Germline assignment: CDR1 SGHNT and CDR2 YYREEE (reference sequence). The CDR3 has 15 residues. V lost 4 bases, J lost 4 bases, and 17 bases lay in between. The CDR3 DNA is TGTGCCAGCAGCCAAACAGGGAGGGGAAGCACTGAAGCTTTCTTT. Its protein is CASSQTGRGSTEAFF.

This clone was detected once. The chain employs TRBV10-2 and TRBJ1-2; no clear D gene. The CDR3 runs to 15 residues. The V and J ends lost 5 bases and 2 bases respectively, with 15 bases between them. Per the germline V gene, CDR1 is WSHSY and CDR2 is SAAADI. The CDR3 sequence is CASSFEQYSNYGYTF. The CDR3 coding sequence is TGCGCCAGCAGTTTTGAACAGTACTCAAACTATGGCTACACCTTC.

V gene TRBV18 combines with J gene TRBJ2-7; possible D gene TRBD1, 5 bases. The germline CDR1 and CDR2 sequences are KGHSH and LQKENI. There are 14 residues in the CDR3. The germline V and J ends were trimmed by 1 base and 0 bases, with 7 bases remaining between them. The DNA for the CDR3 is TGTGCCAGCTCACCACGCAGGGACTCCTACGAGCAGTACTTC. This translates into CASSPRRDSYEQYF.

J is TRBJ1-4 and V is TRBV18; a weak D match, TRBD1 (6 bases). The V and J ends lost 3 bases and 5 bases respectively, with 13 bases between them. The germline gives CDR1 KGHSH, CDR2 LQKENI. This CDR3 has 15 amino acids. CDR3 in DNA: TGTGCCAGCTCACCCCCCGGGGGGCTGAATGAAAAACTGTTTTTT. This sequence encodes CASSPPGGLNEKLFF.

The chain carries TRBV5-1 and TRBJ2-6; tentative D call: TRBD1 (6 bases). CDR1 SGHRS and CDR2 YFSETQ come from the germline V gene. This CDR3 spans 17 amino acids. Deletions cut 7 bases from V and 0 bases from J, with 17 bases between. CDR3: CASRQVYRVSGANVLTF. CDR3 DNA: TGCGCCAGCCGGCAAGTTTACAGGGTCTCTGGGGCCAACGTCCTGACTTTC.

This chain connects TRBV6-5 to TRBJ2-3; D is uncertain. V lost 6 bases to trimming and J lost 5 bases, with 9 bases between them. CDR1 MNHEY and CDR2 SVGAGI come from the germline V gene. The CDR3 extends over 12 amino acids. This CDR3 is CASSPSGDTQYF. DNA of the CDR3: TGTGCCAGCAGCCCCTCGGGAGATACGCAGTATTTT.

V is TRBV18 and J is TRBJ1-1, with 8 bases matching TRBD1. The CDR3 covers 16 residues. Germline V gene lookup returns CDR1 KGHSH and CDR2 LQKENI. Unmatched junction bases numbered 9, after V lost 3 bases and J lost 3 bases. The CDR3 DNA reads TGTGCCAGCTCACCTCAGCAGGGGGCTAGGTACACTGAAGCTTTCTTT. It yields the protein CASSPQQGARYTEAFF.

The chain uses TRBV11-2 and TRBJ2-5, with D maybe TRBD2 (7 bases). This CDR3 has 15 residues. The V and J ends lost 3 bases and 0 bases respectively, with 11 bases between them. Germline CDR1 and CDR2: SGHAT and FQNNGV. The CDR3 region has the DNA TGTGCCAGCAGCTTTCGCGGGGGCCACCAAGAGACCCAGTACTTC. It is translated as CASSFRGGHQETQYF.

This chain joins TRBV4-1 and TRBJ1-6, with D unresolved. CDR3 size: 15 residues. Germline CDR1 is MGHRA and CDR2 is YSYEKL. V lost 0 bases, J lost 8 bases, and 11 bases lay in between. CDR3 coding DNA: TGCGCCAGCAGCCAAGATCTCCCAGGCCATTCACCCCTCCACTTT. Translated, it gives CASSQDLPGHSPLHF.

The chain recombines TRBV10-1 with TRBJ2-7; D possibly corresponds to TRBD1 (6 bases). This CDR3 contains 17 residues. V gave up 6 bases and J gave up 3 bases, with 24 bases separating them. In germline, CDR1 is WNHNN, CDR2 SYGVQD (reference sequence). The CDR3 DNA is TGCGCCAGCAGCGGACGGTTGGCCGGGCAGGGGTACTACGAGCAGTACTTC. Its protein product is CASSGRLAGQGYYEQYF.

V is TRBV6-5 and J is TRBJ2-7; the match to TRBD1 covers 8 bases. The germline CDR1 and CDR2 sequences are MNHEY and SVGAGI. The CDR3 consists of 13 residues. V lost 4 bases to trimming and J lost 6 bases; unmatched junction nucleotides: 5. The chain's CDR3 is CASSSPGGIEQYF. CDR3 in DNA: TGTGCCAGCAGTTCTCCAGGGGGCATCGAGCAGTACTTC.

This clone was counted a few times. The rearrangement uses TRBV9 and TRBJ2-2, with 13 bases that match TRBD2. The CDR3 covers 18 residues. Per the germline V gene, CDR1 is SGDLS and CDR2 is YYNGEE. After removal of 0 bases from V and 8 bases from J, the junction contained 10 bases not matched to a gene. CDR3 amino acids: CASSVETSGGPVPGELFF. In DNA, the CDR3 is TGTGCCAGCAGCGTAGAGACTAGCGGGGGGCCTGTCCCTGGGGAGCTGTTTTTT. Together with reference TRBV9 and TRBJ2-2, the CDR3 gives the full variable domain: DSGVTQTPKHLITATGQRVTLRCSPRSGDLSVYWYQQSLDQGLQFLIQYYNGEERAKGNILERFSAQQFPDLHSELNLSSLELGDSALYFCASSVETSGGPVPGELFFGEGSRLTVL.

As for this clone: This CDR3 is also generated by other DNA sequences in the sample. The V and J genes are TRBV2 and TRBJ1-1, with 8 bases lining up with TRBD1. Unmatched junction bases numbered 7, after V lost 9 bases and J lost 1 base. This CDR3 comprises 14 residues. Germline V lookup: CDR1 SNHLY, CDR2 FYNNEI. The CDR3, as DNA: TGTGCCAGTGGGCAGGGGGCGGAGAACACTGAAGCTTTCTTT. It yields the protein CASGQGAENTEAFF.

The rearrangement links TRBV7-9 to TRBJ1-2, with a possible D match to TRBD1 (6 bases). The CDR3 spans 14 residues. V lost 5 bases and J 4 bases, leaving 14 bases between the germline ends. From germline, CDR1 is SEHNR and CDR2 FQNEAQ (reference sequence). In DNA form, the CDR3 reads TGTGCCAGCAGCCAAAATACAGGGATCTATGGCTACACCTTC. Translation: CASSQNTGIYGYTF.

On this clone itself: Because the CDR3's place on the DNA is in doubt, the DNA is left out and the CDR3 is given as listed by TCRdb. The gene calls are TRBV21-1 and TRBJ1-2; the D call in the table, TRBD1, was not verified against the DNA. TRBV21-1 is marked as a pseudogene. The CDR3 spans 17 residues, counting both ends. The CDR3 sequence is CASSKALWARGSYGYTF.

The chain uses TRBV9 and TRBJ2-5, with D perhaps TRBD1 (5 bases). The CDR3 is 13 amino acids. Germline V gene sequence: CDR1 SGDLS, CDR2 YYNGEE. Between the trimmed V and J ends, which lost 0 bases and 5 bases, there was a span of 8 bases. The CDR3 nucleotides are TGTGCCAGCAGCGTAGCAGGGCTGGAGACCCAGTACTTC. The encoded protein is CASSVAGLETQYF.